The 8 T cell receptor beta chains below come from one sample, sequenced in a study of T cell repertoires in cytomegalovirus infection (dated by TCRdb to between 2018 and 2021). These reads were obtained on an Illumina HiSeq 1500. The public reads were quality trimmed at Q25 with fastp and then assembled into clones with MiXCR by TCRdb, keeping productive beta chains. Identical CDR3 proteins give one entry, which carries the most common genes and DNA. Here the sample has roughly 280,000 distinct CDR3 sequences; roughly 15% occur a single time. The top ten clones comprise roughly 9.7% of the sample. The sample taken for sequencing was PBMCs. The receptors were sampled from a human donor in good health (CMV status not recorded). Some clones in this sample may be carry-over from other donors' samples.

Here the CDR3 DNA reads TGCGCCAGCAGCCAAGGGGGGGTCGGCGGGGAGCTGTTTTTT. Residues: CASSQGGVGGELFF. The rearrangement joins TRBV4-1 to TRBJ2-2; D might be TRBD2 (6 bases). CDR3 size: 14 residues. The germline CDR1 and CDR2 sequences are MGHRA and YSYEKL. V lost 1 base, J lost 7 bases, and 10 bases lay in between.

This chain links TRBV10-3 with TRBJ2-3, with 11 bases matching TRBD2. The CDR3 totals 16 residues. V lost 4 bases and J lost 4; bases outside the gene matches: 7. Germline loops: CDR1 ENHRY, CDR2 SYGVKD. Written as DNA, the CDR3 is TGTGCCATCAGTGCGGCTAGCGGGGGGTCAGCAGATACGCAGTATTTT. Its translation is CAISAASGGSADTQYF.

V is TRBV25-1 and J is TRBJ2-1, with D possibly TRBD2 on 5 matching bases. V was shortened by 2 bases and J by 2 bases, with 19 bases between the two germline ends. The CDR3 length is 18 residues. Germline lookup yields CDR1 MGHDK and CDR2 SYGVNS. The CDR3 nucleotides are TGTGCCAGCAGTGAAAGCCTTCGCTCAGCGAGGGCCTACAATGAGCAGTTCTTC. Translated: CASSESLRSARAYNEQFF.

In its sample, this clonotype was seen a few times. The chain recombines TRBV18 with TRBJ1-1, with 8 positions matching TRBD1. J gave up 5 bases and V 3 bases, and 5 bases lay outside the gene matches. Germline CDR1 reads KGHSH; CDR2 reads LQKENI. The CDR3 has 14 residues. DNA for the CDR3: TGTGCCAGCTCACCCCAACAGGGGGAAACTGAAGCTTTCTTT. Protein: CASSPQQGETEAFF.

Turning to this clonotype: This may be a read error, as it is one base from a much larger clone. The chain employs TRBV5-4 and TRBJ1-4; no clear D. V was cut by 4 bases and J by 8 bases, with 18 bases left in between. Germline values: CDR1 SGHNT, CDR2 YYREEE (reference sequence). The CDR3 has 15 residues. Here the CDR3 reads CASSPQVEEREKLFF. CDR3 nucleotides: TGTGCCAGCAGCCCCCAGGTGGAAGAGAGAGAAAAACTGTTTTTT.

This clonotype was counted between two and nine times. The V gene is TRBV11-2, the J gene TRBJ1-2; TRBD1 matches 7 bases. The germline V gene encodes CDR1 SGHAT and CDR2 FQNNGV. This CDR3 has 16 residues. After removal of 5 bases from V and 4 bases from J, the junction contained 13 bases not matched to a gene. The CDR3 loop is CASSSSGTAALYGYTF. CDR3 DNA sequence: TGTGCCAGCAGCAGCTCCGGGACAGCGGCACTCTATGGCTACACCTTC.

This clonotype was recorded at least ten times. This chain joins TRBV7-3 and TRBJ2-3; weak D call: TRBD2 (7 bases). The CDR3 length is 16 residues. V dropped 5 bases and J dropped 4 bases, with 19 bases sitting between them. Germline loops: CDR1 SGHTA, CDR2 FQGTGA. The CDR3 is CASSLRLGGRADTQYF. Written as DNA, the CDR3 is TGTGCCAGCAGCCTACGCCTGGGGGGGCGCGCAGATACGCAGTATTTT.

As for this clonotype: This may come from a read error, since a much larger clone is one base off. The CDR3 does not end in the conserved phenylalanine or tryptophan, so this is likely a read error. CDR3 residues: CASSRQGAANEKLFL. The CDR3 DNA sequence: TGTGCCAGCAGTCGACAGGGGGCGGCTAATGAAAAACTGTTTCTT. The chain links TRBV2 to TRBJ1-4; 10 bases line up with TRBD1. The CDR3 consists of 15 residues. The germline gives CDR1 SNHLY, CDR2 FYNNEI. The V segment lost 5 bases and the J segment 3 bases; nucleotides outside the gene matches: 3.